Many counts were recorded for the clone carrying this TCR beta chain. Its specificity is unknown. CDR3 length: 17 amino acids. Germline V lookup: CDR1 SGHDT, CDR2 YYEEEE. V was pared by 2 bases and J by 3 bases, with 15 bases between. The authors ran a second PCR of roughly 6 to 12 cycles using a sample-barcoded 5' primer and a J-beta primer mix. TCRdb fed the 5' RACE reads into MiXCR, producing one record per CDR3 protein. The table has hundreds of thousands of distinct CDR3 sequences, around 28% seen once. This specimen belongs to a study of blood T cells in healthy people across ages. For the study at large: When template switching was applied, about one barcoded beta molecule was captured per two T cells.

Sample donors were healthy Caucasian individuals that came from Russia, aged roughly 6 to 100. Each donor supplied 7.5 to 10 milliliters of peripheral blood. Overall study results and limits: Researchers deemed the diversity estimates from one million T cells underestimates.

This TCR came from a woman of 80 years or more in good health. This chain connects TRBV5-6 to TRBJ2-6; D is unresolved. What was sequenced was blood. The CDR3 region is CASSFARSFGGANVLTF. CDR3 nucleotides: TGTGCCAGCAGCTTTGCCCGCTCCTTTGGTGGGGCCAACGTCCTGACTTTC.